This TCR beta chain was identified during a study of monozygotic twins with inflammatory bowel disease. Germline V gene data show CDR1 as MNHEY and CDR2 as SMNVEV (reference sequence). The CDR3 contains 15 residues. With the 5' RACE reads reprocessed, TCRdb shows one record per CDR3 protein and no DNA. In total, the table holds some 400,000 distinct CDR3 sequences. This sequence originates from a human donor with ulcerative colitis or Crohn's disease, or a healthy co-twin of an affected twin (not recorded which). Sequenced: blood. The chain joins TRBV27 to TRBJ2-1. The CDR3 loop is CASSKTTNSYNEQFF.